The 5 T cell receptor beta chains below all came from one sample that was sequenced in a study of blood T cell repertoires in COVID-19 (TCRdb year 2020). Library generation was performed with the immunoSEQ multiplex PCR assay. Not all clones reach the TCRdb copy of this immuneACCESS table, which keeps in-frame sequences only. Checked studies attribute under half of the gap to unresolved V genes and leave the rest unexplained. The sample yields about 180,000 clones; around 80% were counted once. 7% of the sample goes to the ten largest clones. Sample: peripheral blood. The origin of the receptors is a middle-aged woman with COVID-19, enrolled during active disease.

The CDR3 DNA reads as TGCAGTGCTAGTTTGCTATTAGCGGAATTTGGGGATGGCTACACCTTC. Its protein is CSASLLLAEFGDGYTF. The chain couples TRBV20-1 to TRBJ1-2; D is unclear. The CDR3 contains 16 residues. Trimming shortened V by 3 bases and J by 6 bases, and 23 bases separated the two germline ends. Germline CDR1 DFQATT, CDR2 SNEGSKA (reference sequence).

The V call is TRBV27, the J call TRBJ1-2; TRBD1 aligns across 7 bases. This CDR3 contains 15 residues. The trim removed 3 bases at V and 4 bases at J, leaving 8 bases unmatched. Germline V CDR1 and CDR2: MNHEY, SMNVEV (reference sequence). The CDR3 region is CASSFKGDSFYGYTF. Written as DNA, the CDR3 is TGTGCCAGCAGTTTTAAGGGGGACAGCTTCTATGGCTACACCTTC.

This rearrangement joins TRBV5-1 to TRBJ1-1, with no clear D. Germline V CDR1 and CDR2: SGHRS, YFSETQ. The CDR3 length is 16 residues. The germline V and J ends were trimmed by 0 bases and 1 base, with 13 bases remaining between them. The chain's CDR3 is CASSLGSGSPNTEAFF. DNA of the CDR3: TGCGCCAGCAGCTTGGGATCCGGGAGCCCGAACACTGAAGCTTTCTTT.

This rearrangement joins TRBV28 to TRBJ2-3; 10 bases are shared with TRBD2. Germline CDR1 is MDHEN and CDR2 is SYDVKM. V dropped 6 bases and J dropped 5; count of bases not matched to a gene: 8. The CDR3 contains 15 residues. The DNA for the CDR3 is TGTGCCAGCAGCTCAAAGCGGGAGGGCGTAGATACGCAGTATTTT. Protein sequence: CASSSKREGVDTQYF.

V and J are TRBV7-8 and TRBJ1-1; D perhaps matches TRBD1 (5 bases). Trimming shortened V by 5 bases and J by 5 bases, and 24 bases separated the two germline ends. Germline lookup yields CDR1 SGHVS and CDR2 FQNEAQ. This CDR3 region has 17 residues. The CDR3 DNA follows: TGTGCCAGCAGCCCCAAGGGTCCACAGGCTGGAAAGACTGAAGCTTTCTTT. This codes for CASSPKGPQAGKTEAFF.